These 4 T cell receptor beta chains share one sample of origin, sequenced in a study of T cells in women clearing cervical HPV infection. Profiling relied on immunoSEQ multiplex PCR, and the TCRdb table lists in-frame clones only, not all of them. The sample table sets out 30,000 to 35,000 clones. Specimen: blood buffy coat. All receptors come from a woman between 18 and 70 years old with a cervical HPV16 infection that either progressed to CIN3+ or cleared (not recorded which).

Note on this clone: Read sequence stops 3 residues before the CDR3 end, and the germline J gene provides the missing end. The chain joins TRBV19 to TRBJ2-2; TRBD2 matches at 12 bases. Losses at the gene ends were 3 bases for V and 5 bases for J; bases not matched to a gene: 7. This CDR3 has 17 residues. Germline lookup yields CDR1 LNHDA and CDR2 SQIVND (reference sequence). The covered CDR3 bases are TGTGCCAGTAGTATGACTAGCGGGAGACTGGGGACCGGGGAG. Translating gives CASSMTSGRLGTGE. The whole CDR3 reads CASSMTSGRLGTGELFF.

Regarding this clone: The missing CDR3 end, 3 residues past where the read stops, is filled in from the germline J gene. This chain uses TRBV20-1 with TRBJ2-2; no firm D call. CDR1 DFQATT and CDR2 SNEGSKA come from the germline V gene (reference sequence). The V end was cut by 2 bases, the J end by 2 bases, with 9 bases between. The CDR3 contains 14 residues. The part of the CDR3 DNA that was read is TGCAGTGCTAGATACAGTCCTAACACCGGGGAG. This codes for CSARYSPNTGE. The whole CDR3 reads CSARYSPNTGELFF.

Notes on this clone: The CDR3 extends 3 residues past the end of the read, so its final part is completed from the germline J gene. The V call is TRBV2, the J call TRBJ1-2, with D possibly TRBD1 on 5 matching bases. In germline, CDR1 is SNHLY, CDR2 FYNNEI. V dropped 6 bases and J dropped 2 bases, with 10 bases sitting between them. The length of the CDR3 is 13 residues. CDR3 DNA (partial): TGTGCCAGCAGAGGGGTTGGGAACTATGGC. The encoded protein is CASRGVGNYG. The entire CDR3 protein is CASRGVGNYGYTF.

For this clone: The read is 3 residues too short to cover the CDR3 end, so that end is filled in from the germline J gene. The rearrangement joins TRBV19 to TRBJ1-2, with 7 bases lining up with TRBD1. Germline-derived CDR1 and CDR2 are LNHDA and SQIVND (reference sequence). CDR3 length: 16 residues. CDR3 region: CASSITPGTAPAGYTF. CDR3 bases read: TGTGCCAGTAGTATTACCCCAGGGACAGCCCCTGCGGGC.